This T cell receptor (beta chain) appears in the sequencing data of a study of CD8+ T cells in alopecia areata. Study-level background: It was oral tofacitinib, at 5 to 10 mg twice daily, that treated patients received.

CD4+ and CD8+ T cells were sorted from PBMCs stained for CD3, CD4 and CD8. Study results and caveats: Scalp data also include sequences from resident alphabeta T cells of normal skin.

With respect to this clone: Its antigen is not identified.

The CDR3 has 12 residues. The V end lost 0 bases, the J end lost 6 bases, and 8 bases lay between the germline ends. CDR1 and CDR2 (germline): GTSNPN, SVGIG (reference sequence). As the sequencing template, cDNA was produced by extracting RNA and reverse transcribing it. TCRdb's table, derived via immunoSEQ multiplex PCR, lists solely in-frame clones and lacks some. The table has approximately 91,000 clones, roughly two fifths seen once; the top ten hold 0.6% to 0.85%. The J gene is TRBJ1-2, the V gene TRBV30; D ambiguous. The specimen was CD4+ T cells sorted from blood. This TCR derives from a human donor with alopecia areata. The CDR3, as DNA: TGTGCCTGGAGTGTGAGGATAAATGGCTACACCTTC. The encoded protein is CAWSVRINGYTF.